The 18 T cell receptor beta chains presented below share a single source sample, sequenced in a study of blood T cell repertoires in COVID-19. Method: immunoSEQ multiplex PCR; TCRdb's copy keeps in-frame clones and lacks some. The table lists 55,000 to 90,000 clones, 84% of them singletons, with around 4.1% in the top ten. The sequencing input was peripheral blood. The receptors here all came from a woman aged 55-69 years with acute or convalescent COVID-19.

The chain joins TRBV12-3 or TRBV12-4 to TRBJ2-4; D remains ambiguous. This CDR3 comprises 13 residues. Trimming removed 7 bases from V and 3 bases from J, with 10 bases in between. The CDR3: CASTHPNKNIQYF. The CDR3 nucleotides are TGTGCCAGCACCCATCCTAACAAAAACATTCAGTACTTC.

This clone came up once. The chain is built from TRBV27 and TRBJ2-1, with a weak D call TRBD1 (6 bases). Germline-derived CDR1 and CDR2 are MNHEY and SMNVEV (reference sequence). The CDR3 is 16 amino acids. The germline V and J ends were trimmed by 3 bases and 6 bases, with 18 bases remaining between them. CDR3 sequence: CASSFLVVTGFNEQFF. The CDR3 nucleotides are TGTGCCAGCAGTTTCCTCGTAGTAACAGGGTTCAATGAGCAGTTCTTC.

This chain joins TRBV12-5 and TRBJ1-4; TRBD1 matches 9 bases. V trimming: 1 base; J trimming: 7 bases; junction bases outside the gene matches: 7. The germline gives CDR1 LGHNT, CDR2 FRNRAP. CDR3 length: 16 amino acids. The CDR3 DNA reads TGTGCTAGTGGTTTGGCTACCGGGACAGGGAGTGAAAAACTGTTTTTT. Its translation is CASGLATGTGSEKLFF. Full variable domain (remainder filled in from reference TRBV12-5 and TRBJ1-4): DARVTQTPRHKVTEMGQEVTMRCQPILGHNTVFWYRQTMMQGLELLAYFRNRAPLDDSGMPKDRFSAEMPDATLATLKIQPSEPRDSAVYFCASGLATGTGSEKLFFGSGTQLSVL.

This clone was found once. CDR3 bases: TGTGCCAGCAGCCTAACGGTCCGGAATGAAAAACTGTTTTTT. It encodes CASSLTVRNEKLFF. The J gene is TRBJ1-4, the V gene TRBV3-1 (or the pseudogene TRBV3-2); D remains ambiguous. The germline CDR1 and CDR2 sequences are LGHDT and YNNKEL (reference sequence). V was trimmed by 4 bases and J by 5 bases, leaving 11 bases between them. The length of the CDR3 is 14 residues.

This clone appeared once. The chain recombines TRBV29-1 with TRBJ2-1; D unclear. The germline V gene has CDR1 SQVTM and CDR2 ANQGSEA. The CDR3 is 12 residues long. V was clipped by 2 bases and J by 7 bases, with 9 bases between them. CDR3 amino acids: CSVERVRNEQFF. The CDR3 region has the DNA TGCAGCGTTGAACGGGTAAGGAATGAGCAGTTCTTC.

This chain joins TRBV7-2 and TRBJ2-3, with D possibly TRBD2 on 6 matching bases. Looked up from germline, CDR1 is SGHTA and CDR2 is FQGNSA. Trimming removed 6 bases at V and 3 bases at J, with 10 bases between. This CDR3 region has 13 residues. The CDR3 DNA sequence: TGTGCCAGCAGATGGGACTTAACAGATACGCAGTATTTT. Translating it yields CASRWDLTDTQYF.

This clone was observed a single time. V and J are TRBV2 and TRBJ2-3, with 11 bases that match TRBD2. The CDR3 spans 15 residues. The germline V gene has CDR1 SNHLY and CDR2 FYNNEI. With 6 bases clipped from V and 5 bases from J, the junction kept 7 bases outside the gene matches. The CDR3 region is CASRIAGGLGDTQYF. CDR3 DNA: TGTGCCAGCAGAATAGCGGGGGGGCTTGGAGATACGCAGTATTTT.

The V call is TRBV6-6, the J call TRBJ2-6; the match to TRBD1 covers 7 bases. This CDR3 has 17 residues. The germline V gene has CDR1 MNHNY and CDR2 SVGAGI (reference sequence). V lost 5 bases, J lost 0 bases, and 7 bases stayed unmatched. The CDR3 here is CASSPSRDSSGANVLTF. CDR3 nucleotides: TGTGCCAGCAGTCCGTCCCGGGACAGCTCTGGGGCCAACGTCCTGACTTTC.

The chain employs TRBV19 and TRBJ1-2; D not certain. The CDR3 length is 15 residues. Germline-derived CDR1 and CDR2 are LNHDA and SQIVND (reference sequence). The ends were cut back, 3 bases at V and 5 bases at J, with 16 bases in the middle. For the CDR3, the DNA is TGTGCCAGTAGTATCTCAAGACAATCTATATATGGCTACACCTTC. It codes for CASSISRQSIYGYTF. The full variable domain, rest sourced from reference TRBV19 and TRBJ1-2, is DGGITQSPKYLFRKEGQNVTLSCEQNLNHDAMYWYRQDPGQGLRLIYYSQIVNDFQKGDIAEGYSVSREKKESFPLTVTSAQKNPTAFYLCASSISRQSIYGYTFGSGTRLTVV.

The rearrangement uses TRBV27 and TRBJ2-2; D possibly corresponds to TRBD2 (5 bases). Trimming removed 5 bases from V and 5 bases from J, with 12 bases in between. CDR3 length: 14 amino acids. Germline loops: CDR1 MNHEY, CDR2 SMNVEV (reference sequence). CDR3 amino acids: CASSPGLGTGELFF. The DNA for the CDR3 is TGTGCCAGCAGTCCCGGACTTGGGACCGGGGAGCTGTTTTTT.

V and J are TRBV24-1 and TRBJ2-3; 8 nucleotides match TRBD1. The CDR3 length is 17 residues. The V gene's germline CDR1 is KGHDR and CDR2 SFDVKD. The ends lost 4 bases at V and 0 bases at J; junction bases unmatched: 8. The CDR3 DNA reads TGTGCCACCAGTGACAACGGACAGGGACTTAGCACAGATACGCAGTATTTT. Residues: CATSDNGQGLSTDTQYF.

V gene TRBV9 combines with J gene TRBJ2-1, with no clear D. In germline, CDR1 is SGDLS, CDR2 YYNGEE. V was trimmed by 1 base and J by 6 bases, leaving 8 bases between them. This CDR3 spans 13 amino acids. As DNA, the CDR3 is TGTGCCAGCAGCGTAACCGGTTCCAATGAGCAGTTCTTC. Translating gives CASSVTGSNEQFF.

The genes are TRBV9 and TRBJ2-3, with 15 bases aligning to TRBD2. The CDR3 spans 16 residues. From germline, CDR1 is SGDLS and CDR2 YYNGEE. V shed 2 bases, J shed 6 bases, and the junction held 4 bases outside the gene matches. The CDR3 sequence: CASSVGTSGGKDTQYF. The CDR3 DNA follows: TGTGCCAGCAGCGTTGGGACTAGCGGGGGGAAGGATACGCAGTATTTT.

The V and J genes are TRBV30 and TRBJ1-1; D is uncertain. CDR1 and CDR2 from the germline V gene are GTSNPN and SVGIG (reference sequence). The CDR3 sequence is 14 residues long. Trimming left V 1 base short and J 11 bases short, with 20 bases between. This chain's CDR3 is CAWSGALSLREAFF. In nucleotides, the CDR3 is TGTGCCTGGAGTGGGGCGCTCTCTCTCCGGGAGGCTTTCTTT.

The CDR3 sequence is CASKSREINQPQHF. DNA for the CDR3: TGTGCCAGCAAGTCCCGGGAGATCAATCAGCCCCAGCATTTT. The chain links TRBV2 to TRBJ1-5; D is undetermined. Germline values: CDR1 SNHLY, CDR2 FYNNEI. This CDR3 comprises 14 residues. V was clipped by 7 bases and J by 3 bases, with 13 bases between them.

The CDR3 nucleotides are TGTGCCAGCAGGGGACAGGGGCACTACGAGCAGTACTTC. It specifies CASRGQGHYEQYF. The J gene is TRBJ2-7, the V gene TRBV6-5, with TRBD1 matching over 10 bases. The CDR3 spans 13 residues. With V trimmed by 6 bases and J by 3 bases, 2 bases remained unmatched. CDR1 and CDR2 from the germline V gene are MNHEY and SVGAGI.

The chain has TRBV10-1 and TRBJ1-5; D not certain. Trimming shortened V by 8 bases and J by 4 bases, and 12 bases separated the two germline ends. CDR3 length equals 13 residues. CDR1 WNHNN and CDR2 SYGVQD come from the germline V gene (reference sequence). In DNA, the CDR3 is TGCGCCAGCTCCGGTGGAGTAAATCAGCCCCAGCATTTT. Its protein is CASSGGVNQPQHF.

The V call is TRBV24-1, the J call TRBJ1-1; D remains ambiguous. CDR3 length: 13 residues. Trimming removed 4 bases at V and 0 bases at J, with 5 bases between. Germline CDR1 and CDR2: KGHDR and SFDVKD. The CDR3 spells CATSDSVNTEAFF. The CDR3 DNA reads TGTGCCACCAGTGACAGCGTGAACACTGAAGCTTTCTTT.